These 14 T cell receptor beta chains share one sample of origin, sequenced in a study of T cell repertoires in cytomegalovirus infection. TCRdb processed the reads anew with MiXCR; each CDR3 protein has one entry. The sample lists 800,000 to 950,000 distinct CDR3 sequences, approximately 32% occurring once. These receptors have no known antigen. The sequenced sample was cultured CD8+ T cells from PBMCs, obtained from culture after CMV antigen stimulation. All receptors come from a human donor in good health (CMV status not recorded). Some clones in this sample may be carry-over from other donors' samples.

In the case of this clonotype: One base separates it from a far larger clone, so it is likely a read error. CDR3 in DNA: TGTGCCAGCAGTTACTGGAATGAGCAGTTCTTC. It translates to CASSYWNEQFF. The chain joins TRBV6-6 to TRBJ2-1; D is uncertain. V gave up 1 base and J gave up 7 bases, with 2 bases separating them. CDR1 is MNHNY, CDR2 SVGAGI, per germline (reference sequence). The length of the CDR3 is 11 residues.

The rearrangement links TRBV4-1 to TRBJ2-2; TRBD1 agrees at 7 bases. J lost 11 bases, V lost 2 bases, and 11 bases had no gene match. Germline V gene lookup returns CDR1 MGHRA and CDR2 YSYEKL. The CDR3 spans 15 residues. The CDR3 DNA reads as TGCGCCAGCAGCCAATACTACCAGGGGGATGACGAGCTGTTTTTT. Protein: CASSQYYQGDDELFF.

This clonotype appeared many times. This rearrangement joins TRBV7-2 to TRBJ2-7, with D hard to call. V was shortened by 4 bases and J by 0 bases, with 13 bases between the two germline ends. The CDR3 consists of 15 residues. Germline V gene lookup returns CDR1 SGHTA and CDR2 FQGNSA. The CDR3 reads CASSSGLLGSYEQYF. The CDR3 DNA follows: TGTGCCAGCAGCTCCGGCCTTCTCGGCTCCTACGAGCAGTACTTC.

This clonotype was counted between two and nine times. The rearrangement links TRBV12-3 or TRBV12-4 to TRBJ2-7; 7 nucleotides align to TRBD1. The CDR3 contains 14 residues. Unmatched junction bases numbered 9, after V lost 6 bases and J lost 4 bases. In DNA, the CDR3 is TGTGCCAGCAGCTACGACAGGGTTGGGTACGAGCAGTACTTC. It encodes CASSYDRVGYEQYF.

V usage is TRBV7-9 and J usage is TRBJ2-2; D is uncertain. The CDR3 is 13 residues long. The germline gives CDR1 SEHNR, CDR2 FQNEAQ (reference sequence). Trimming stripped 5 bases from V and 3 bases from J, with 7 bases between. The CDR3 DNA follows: TGTGCCAGCAGCCCGGACCACACCGGGGAGCTGTTTTTT. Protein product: CASSPDHTGELFF.

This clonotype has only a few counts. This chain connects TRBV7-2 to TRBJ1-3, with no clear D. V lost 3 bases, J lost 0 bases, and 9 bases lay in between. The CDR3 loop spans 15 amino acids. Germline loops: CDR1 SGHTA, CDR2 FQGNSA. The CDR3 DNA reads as TGTGCCAGCAGCTTCCGGGATACCTCTGGAAACACCATATATTTT. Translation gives CASSFRDTSGNTIYF.

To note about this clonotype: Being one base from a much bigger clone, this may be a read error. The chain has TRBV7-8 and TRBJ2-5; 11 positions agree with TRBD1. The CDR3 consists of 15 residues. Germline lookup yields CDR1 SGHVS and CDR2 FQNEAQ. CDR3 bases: TGTGCCAGCAGCATTTGGACAGGGGGCAGGGAGACCCCGTACTTC. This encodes CASSIWTGGRETPYF.

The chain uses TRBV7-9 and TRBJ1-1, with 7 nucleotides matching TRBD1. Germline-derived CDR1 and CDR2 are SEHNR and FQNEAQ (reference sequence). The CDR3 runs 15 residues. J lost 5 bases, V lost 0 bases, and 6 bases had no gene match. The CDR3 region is CASSLAPGGWTEAFF. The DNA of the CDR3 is TGTGCCAGCAGCTTAGCCCCAGGGGGATGGACTGAAGCTTTCTTT.

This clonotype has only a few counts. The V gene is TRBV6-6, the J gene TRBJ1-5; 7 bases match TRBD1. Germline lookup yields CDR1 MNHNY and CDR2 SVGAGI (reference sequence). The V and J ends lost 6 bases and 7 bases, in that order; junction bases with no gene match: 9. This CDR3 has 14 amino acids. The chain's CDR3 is CASSQTGAGQPQHF. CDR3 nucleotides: TGTGCCAGCAGCCAAACAGGGGCCGGACAGCCCCAGCATTTT.

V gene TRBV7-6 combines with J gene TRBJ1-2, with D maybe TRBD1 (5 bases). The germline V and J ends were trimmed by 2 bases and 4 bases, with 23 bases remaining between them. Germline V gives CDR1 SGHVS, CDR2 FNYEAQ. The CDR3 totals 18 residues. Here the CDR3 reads CASSLSLIGDLASYGYTF. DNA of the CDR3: TGTGCCAGCAGCTTAAGCCTAATAGGGGACCTAGCTAGCTATGGCTACACCTTC.

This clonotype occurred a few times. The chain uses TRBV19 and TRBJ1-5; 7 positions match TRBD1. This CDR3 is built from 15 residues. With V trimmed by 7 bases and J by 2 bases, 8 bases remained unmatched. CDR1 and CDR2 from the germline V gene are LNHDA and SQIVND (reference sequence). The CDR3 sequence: CASTTTGSGNQPQHF. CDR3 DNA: TGTGCCAGTACCACGACAGGGTCGGGCAATCAGCCCCAGCATTTT. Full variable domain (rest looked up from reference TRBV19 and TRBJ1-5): DGGITQSPKYLFRKEGQNVTLSCEQNLNHDAMYWYRQDPGQGLRLIYYSQIVNDFQKGDIAEGYSVSREKKESFPLTVTSAQKNPTAFYLCASTTTGSGNQPQHFGDGTRLSIL.

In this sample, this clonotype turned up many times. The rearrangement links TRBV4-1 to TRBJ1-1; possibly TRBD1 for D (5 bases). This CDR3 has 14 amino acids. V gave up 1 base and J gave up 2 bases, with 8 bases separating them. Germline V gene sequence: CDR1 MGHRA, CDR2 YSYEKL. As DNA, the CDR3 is TGCGCCAGCAGCCAAGGCGACAGAAACACTGAAGCTTTCTTT. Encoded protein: CASSQGDRNTEAFF.

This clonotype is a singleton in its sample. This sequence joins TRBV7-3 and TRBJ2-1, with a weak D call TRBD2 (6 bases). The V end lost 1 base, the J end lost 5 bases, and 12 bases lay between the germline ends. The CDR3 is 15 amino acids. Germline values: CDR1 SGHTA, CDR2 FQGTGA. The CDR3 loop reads CASSLIRGSNNEQFF. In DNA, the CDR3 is TGTGCCAGCAGCTTAATACGGGGGTCAAACAATGAGCAGTTCTTC.

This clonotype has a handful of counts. CDR3: CASSSDSLGEAFF. The CDR3 bases are TGTGCCAGCAGCTCGGACTCCCTGGGGGAAGCTTTCTTT. This sequence joins TRBV7-6 and TRBJ1-1, with no clear D. Trimming took 4 bases from V and 8 from J, leaving 14 bases between them. This CDR3 comprises 13 residues. Germline lookup yields CDR1 SGHVS and CDR2 FNYEAQ.